This T cell receptor beta chain was documented in a study of tumor-infiltrating lymphocytes in primary liver carcinoma. Turning to this clonotype: At one end, the junction sequence differs from germline, possibly due to a read error.

Total RNA amounting to roughly 450 ng was the source from which TCR beta cDNA was made with a constant-region primer. Three nested multiplex PCR rounds, a slightly modified ARM-PCR method, built the TCR beta libraries. The first two PCR rounds used TRBV1-TRBV30 forward primers with a C-beta reverse primer, around 10 cycles each. TCRdb reprocessed the multiplex PCR reads via MiXCR and lists one record per CDR3 protein. The sample shows tens of thousands of distinct CDR3 sequences, around 66% of them seen only once. There are 15 residues in the CDR3. Germline loops: CDR1 SGHAT, CDR2 FQNNGV. Unsorted bulk tissue of about 20-30 mg yielded co-extracted RNA and DNA.

V is TRBV11-2 and J is TRBJ2-7; D gene unclear. The clonotype originates from a man in his forties or fifties with primary liver carcinoma and hepatitis B virus infection. Sequencing was carried out using tumor-adjacent normal liver tissue. The CDR3, as DNA: TGTGCCAGCAGCTTTTCCCCGATGTTTCCCTACGAGCAGTATTTC. Its translation is CASSFSPMFPYEQYF.